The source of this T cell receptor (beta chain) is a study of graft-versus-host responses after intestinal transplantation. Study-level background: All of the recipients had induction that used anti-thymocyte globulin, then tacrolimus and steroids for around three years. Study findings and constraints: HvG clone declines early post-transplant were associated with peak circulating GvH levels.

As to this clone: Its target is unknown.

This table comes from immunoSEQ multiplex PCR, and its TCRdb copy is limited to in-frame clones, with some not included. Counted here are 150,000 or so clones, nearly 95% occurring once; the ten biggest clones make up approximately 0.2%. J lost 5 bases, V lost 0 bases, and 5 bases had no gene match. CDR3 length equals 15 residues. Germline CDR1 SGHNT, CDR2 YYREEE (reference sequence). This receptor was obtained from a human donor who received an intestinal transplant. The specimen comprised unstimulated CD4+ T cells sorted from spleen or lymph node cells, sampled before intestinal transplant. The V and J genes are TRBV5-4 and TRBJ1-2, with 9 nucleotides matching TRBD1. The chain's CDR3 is CASSLGPGQGYGYTF. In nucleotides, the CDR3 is TGTGCCAGCAGCTTGGGACCGGGACAGGGTTATGGCTACACCTTC.